This is a list of T cell receptor beta chains from one sample in a study of radiotherapy plus CTLA-4 blockade in lung cancer. Some clones are missing from TCRdb's copy, which holds only in-frame ones; the method was immunoSEQ multiplex PCR. The sample contains around 70,000 clones, about 83% of which appear only once. The source was peripheral blood, collected from a patient treated with radiotherapy plus ipilimumab. The receptor source for this set is a human donor with non-small cell lung cancer who had a partial response to radiotherapy plus ipilimumab. Each CDR3 is given with its conserved first and last residue. Each record gives: V gene, J gene, clone size, CDR3 protein. Size values are once, few and many counts, or a class for expanded clones, and some rows have none.

V: TRBV18
J: TRBJ2-1
size: NA
CDR3: CASSPKLGTGEVDEQFF

V: TRBV19
J: TRBJ2-1
size: once
CDR3: CASSTNLAGVIGEQFF

V: TRBV5-1
J: TRBJ1-2
size: once
CDR3: CASSGGGNYGYTF

V: TRBV2
J: TRBJ2-1
size: NA
CDR3: CATHPGRAISYNEQFF

V: TRBV12-5
J: TRBJ1-2
size: NA
CDR3: CASGGGAGGNLYGYTF

V: TRBV27
J: TRBJ2-4
size: NA
CDR3: CASSLSGQGRDIQYF

V: TRBV29-1
J: TRBJ2-2
size: once
CDR3: CSVDAGQGAGTGELFF

V: TRBV5-1
J: TRBJ1-1
size: NA
CDR3: CASSLGHLGAEAFF

V: TRBV27
J: TRBJ1-4
size: NA
CDR3: CASSPRTPPGEKLFF

V: TRBV5-5
J: TRBJ1-1
size: NA
CDR3: CASSPGTGGGRAEAFF

V: TRBV18
J: TRBJ1-3
size: NA
CDR3: CASSRSQGDSGNTIYF

V: TRBV7-2
J: TRBJ2-1
size: NA
CDR3: CASSAFSGRENEQFF

V: TRBV6-5
J: TRBJ2-3
size: NA
CDR3: CASSTGPGGADTQYF

V: TRBV6-5
J: TRBJ2-5
size: NA
CDR3: CASSYGTSGQETQYF

V: TRBV18
J: TRBJ2-7
size: NA
CDR3: CASSLGIPGQGDF

V: TRBV4-2
J: TRBJ2-3
size: NA
CDR3: CASSGGGGRIADTQYF

V: TRBV19
J: TRBJ2-2
size: NA
CDR3: CASSTGAGGLTGELFF

V: TRBV27
J: TRBJ2-7
size: NA
CDR3: CASSPGLANYEQYF

V: TRBV28
J: TRBJ2-2
size: NA
CDR3: CASSSQNTGELFF

V: TRBV6-5
J: TRBJ1-3
size: NA
CDR3: CASSYRGSGNTIYF

V: TRBV10-3
J: TRBJ2-3
size: NA
CDR3: CAITPGASGSMWADTQYF

V: TRBV4-1
J: TRBJ2-1
size: once
CDR3: CASSPQGTVTNEQFF

V: TRBV5-6
J: TRBJ2-5
size: NA
CDR3: CASSLVPGETQYF

V: TRBV6-5
J: TRBJ1-5
size: NA
CDR3: CASSYSHSNQPQHF

V: TRBV28
J: TRBJ1-2
size: NA
CDR3: CASSTPGQVYGYTF

V: TRBV2
J: TRBJ2-3
size: NA
CDR3: CASSSGHQTDTQYF

V: TRBV6-1
J: TRBJ1-2
size: NA
CDR3: CASSAPLGYTF

V: TRBV28
J: TRBJ2-3
size: NA
CDR3: CASSSPGLAGVSTDTQYF

V: TRBV28
J: TRBJ1-1
size: NA
CDR3: CASSPSGNTEAFF

V: TRBV25-1
J: TRBJ2-7
size: few
CDR3: CASRLDSSYEQYF

V: TRBV4-1
J: TRBJ2-7
size: NA
CDR3: CASSQEAGLGIYEQYF

V: TRBV5-1
J: TRBJ2-2
size: NA
CDR3: CASSLVLATGELFF

V: TRBV4-1
J: TRBJ2-5
size: once
CDR3: CASSQEIPGTGIGETQYF

V: TRBV30
J: TRBJ2-7
size: once
CDR3: CAWSAGTGEAYEQYF

V: TRBV30
J: TRBJ1-2
size: once
CDR3: CAWNTDRVGYTF

V: TRBV28
J: TRBJ2-1
size: NA
CDR3: CASRSSLGLAGVNEQFF

V: TRBV7-3
J: TRBJ2-5
size: few
CDR3: CASSPTGLQETQYF

V: TRBV18
J: TRBJ1-1
size: NA
CDR3: CASSGASVTEAFF

V: TRBV10-3
J: TRBJ1-2
size: NA
CDR3: CAIGREGNYGYTF

V: TRBV19
J: TRBJ1-4
size: NA
CDR3: CASSPQTGRGEKLFF

V: TRBV11-2
J: TRBJ1-1
size: once
CDR3: CASSFGQFSEAFF

V: TRBV5-8
J: TRBJ1-2
size: NA
CDR3: CASSPERGRDGYTF

V: TRBV11-1
J: TRBJ2-1
size: NA
CDR3: CASSLGSGPYNEQFF

V: TRBV9
J: TRBJ2-4
size: NA
CDR3: CASSAPGTVKNIQYF

V: TRBV19
J: TRBJ2-7
size: few
CDR3: CASSIAGQSFHEQYF

V: TRBV30
J: TRBJ1-2
size: NA
CDR3: CAWGTGTGNGYTF

V: TRBV9
J: TRBJ2-1
size: NA
CDR3: CASSVAGDYYNEQFF

V: TRBV19
J: TRBJ2-2
size: NA
CDR3: CASSTRLAGDTGELFF

V: TRBV4-2
J: TRBJ2-5
size: few
CDR3: CASSQISGQGVSETQYF

V: TRBV19
J: TRBJ1-1
size: NA
CDR3: CASRPGQGWTEAFF

V: TRBV5-1
J: TRBJ2-1
size: NA
CDR3: CASSPTGTSGGYNEQFF

V: TRBV6-1
J: TRBJ1-2
size: NA
CDR3: CASRTTGGWGYTF

V: TRBV28
J: TRBJ2-2
size: NA
CDR3: CASSLVAGGTGELFF

V: TRBV18
J: TRBJ2-3
size: NA
CDR3: CASSPPGTNTDTQYF

V: TRBV6-1
J: TRBJ1-2
size: NA
CDR3: CASSVDRVSGYTF